The 24 T cell receptor beta chains below come from one sample, sequenced in a study of radiotherapy plus CTLA-4 blockade in lung cancer (dated by TCRdb to the late 2010s). Libraries were constructed by the immunoSEQ multiplex PCR assay. This is the immuneACCESS table as TCRdb keeps it, with only in-frame sequences that have V and J called. A part of the clones is gone; compared with another copy, unresolved V genes explain less than half, and the rest is unexplained. The sample profile shows 77,000 or so clones; nearly 75% of them were found once. The top ten clones comprise roughly 9.8% of the sample. Sequenced here: peripheral blood, sampled from a patient treated with radiotherapy plus ipilimumab. Source of these receptors: a human donor with non-small cell lung cancer whose response to radiotherapy plus ipilimumab could not be evaluated.

This clone was seen only a few times. The rearrangement links TRBV16 to TRBJ1-1, with 7 bases lining up with TRBD1. The CDR3 contains 14 residues. V dropped 6 bases and J dropped 4; count of bases not matched to a gene: 8. Germline CDR1 is KGHSY and CDR2 is FQNENV. CDR3 sequence: CASSQTGFGTEAFF. CDR3 nucleotides: TGTGCCAGCAGTCAGACAGGGTTCGGCACTGAAGCTTTCTTT.

The chain couples TRBV4-1 to TRBJ2-7; TRBD2 matches at 9 bases. The CDR3 runs to 15 residues. Trimming at V came to 3 bases and at J to 4 bases, leaving 7 bases not matched to a gene. Germline V lookup: CDR1 MGHRA, CDR2 YSYEKL. CDR3 amino acids: CASSQREGLSYEQYF. The CDR3 DNA is TGCGCCAGCAGCCAGCGGGAGGGCCTGTCTTACGAGCAGTACTTC.

This clone was observed a single time. J is TRBJ2-5 and V is TRBV9, with TRBD2 matching over 15 bases. Unmatched junction bases numbered 5, after V lost 4 bases and J lost 4 bases. The CDR3 is 16 residues long. Germline V gene lookup returns CDR1 SGDLS and CDR2 YYNGEE. The CDR3 reads CASSNRTSGRGETQYF. In DNA form, the CDR3 reads TGTGCCAGCAGCAATAGGACTAGCGGGAGGGGAGAGACCCAGTACTTC.

The chain is built from TRBV23-1 and TRBJ1-6; D uncertain. TRBV23-1 is an ORF for which the function is uncertain. V was cut by 4 bases and J by 0 bases, with 4 bases left in between. This CDR3 has 14 amino acids. The CDR3 coding sequence is TGCGCCAGCAGTCTGAGCTCCTATAATTCACCCCTCCACTTT. This translates into CASSLSSYNSPLHF.

This clone was observed a single time. This chain uses TRBV2 with TRBJ2-3; TRBD2 might be the D (7 bases). This CDR3 region has 16 residues. Trimming left V 6 bases short and J 0 bases short, with 16 bases between. The V gene's germline CDR1 is SNHLY and CDR2 FYNNEI. The CDR3 region has the DNA TGTGCCAGCAGCAGCCCCGCGGGGGCCAGCACAGATACGCAGTATTTT. It codes for CASSSPAGASTDTQYF.

The chain employs TRBV4-3 and TRBJ2-4; D is unresolved. V lost 1 base, J lost 4 bases, and 11 bases lay in between. The CDR3 contains 15 residues. In germline, CDR1 is LGHNA, CDR2 YSLEER. This CDR3 reads CASSQAWLDKNIQYF. The CDR3 region has the DNA TGCGCCAGCAGCCAAGCGTGGTTAGATAAAAACATTCAGTACTTC.

The gene calls are TRBV4-3 and TRBJ1-1; D not certain. V was shortened by 0 bases and J by 0 bases, with 11 bases between the two germline ends. The germline gives CDR1 LGHNA, CDR2 YSLEER. CDR3 length: 16 residues. CDR3 sequence: CASSQDPAGMNTEAFF. The CDR3 DNA is TGCGCCAGCAGCCAAGATCCAGCCGGGATGAACACTGAAGCTTTCTTT.

The V call is TRBV5-4, the J call TRBJ2-1; 8 bases line up with TRBD1. J gave up 4 bases and V 1 base, and 7 bases lay outside the gene matches. CDR1 SGHNT and CDR2 YYREEE come from the germline V gene (reference sequence). The CDR3 runs to 16 residues. The CDR3 DNA sequence: TGTGCCAGCAGCTTGCCCGGGACAGGCGATTACAATGAGCAGTTCTTC. This codes for CASSLPGTGDYNEQFF.

The chain employs TRBV7-9 and TRBJ1-2; maybe TRBD1 (6 bases). Trimming left V 3 bases short and J 5 bases short, with 16 bases between. This CDR3 spans 15 amino acids. Germline loops: CDR1 SEHNR, CDR2 FQNEAQ (reference sequence). The CDR3 DNA follows: TGTGCCAGCAGCTTGGGGGGGCTATTGAGGTATGGCTACACCTTC. Translated, it gives CASSLGGLLRYGYTF.

About this clone itself: The same CDR3 also results from other DNA sequences found in this sample. The rearrangement links TRBV7-2 to TRBJ2-5, with D unclear. The CDR3 sequence is 12 residues long. V was clipped by 9 bases and J by 5 bases, with 13 bases between them. Germline CDR1 and CDR2: SGHTA and FQGNSA. As DNA, the CDR3 is TGTGCCAGTTCACTCGCGCGGGAGACCCAGTACTTC. This translates into CASSLARETQYF.

The chain is built from TRBV9 and TRBJ1-5; D might be TRBD1 (5 bases). CDR1 SGDLS and CDR2 YYNGEE come from the germline V gene. The CDR3 sequence is 15 residues long. Trimming took off 3 bases at V and 5 bases at J, with 15 bases between the two ends. CDR3 in amino acids: CASSEQVGVDQPQHF. The DNA of the CDR3 is TGTGCCAGCAGCGAACAGGTTGGAGTGGATCAGCCCCAGCATTTT. Complete variable domain (other parts from reference TRBV9 and TRBJ1-5): DSGVTQTPKHLITATGQRVTLRCSPRSGDLSVYWYQQSLDQGLQFLIQYYNGEERAKGNILERFSAQQFPDLHSELNLSSLELGDSALYFCASSEQVGVDQPQHFGDGTRLSIL.

The chain couples TRBV7-6 to TRBJ1-6; D is perhaps TRBD1 (6 bases). Per the germline V gene, CDR1 is SGHVS and CDR2 is FNYEAQ. Trimming removed 0 bases at V and 7 bases at J, with 10 bases between. The CDR3 is 15 residues long. In DNA form, the CDR3 reads TGTGCCAGCAGCTTAGCCGGGACAAGCAATTCACCCCTCCACTTT. This translates into CASSLAGTSNSPLHF.

The chain has TRBV19 and TRBJ2-6; D remains unclear. V was cut by 9 bases and J by 0 bases, with 12 bases left in between. The CDR3 has 15 amino acids. Germline lookup yields CDR1 LNHDA and CDR2 SQIVND (reference sequence). CDR3 sequence: CASRKRTSGANVLTF. DNA for the CDR3: TGTGCCAGCCGCAAGAGAACCTCTGGGGCCAACGTCCTGACTTTC.

The V gene is TRBV5-1, the J gene TRBJ1-1; TRBD1 aligns across 9 bases. This CDR3 region has 16 residues. Germline CDR1 and CDR2: SGHRS and YFSETQ. V lost 4 bases, J lost 0 bases, and 7 bases stayed unmatched. In DNA, the CDR3 is TGCGCCAGCAGCCAAGGACAGGGGAGCGTGAACACTGAAGCTTTCTTT. The encoded protein is CASSQGQGSVNTEAFF.

This clone has a handful of counts. V gene TRBV4-3 combines with J gene TRBJ1-1; no clear D gene. Germline CDR1 reads LGHNA; CDR2 reads YSLEER. This CDR3 comprises 13 residues. Trimming cost V 4 bases and J 2 bases, with 8 bases left between them. The CDR3 loop is CASSPEFNTEAFF. CDR3 in DNA: TGCGCCAGCAGCCCTGAGTTCAACACTGAAGCTTTCTTT.

The chain links TRBV6-5 to TRBJ1-5; weak D call: TRBD1 (6 bases). V lost 6 bases, J lost 3 bases, and 15 bases lay in between. Germline CDR1 and CDR2: MNHEY and SVGAGI. This CDR3 has 15 residues. The CDR3 bases are TGTGCCAGCAGACCCTCGGGACACCCCAATCAGCCCCAGCATTTT. Translated: CASRPSGHPNQPQHF.

V gene TRBV4-1 combines with J gene TRBJ2-5, with 10 bases fitting TRBD1. With 4 bases clipped from V and 5 bases from J, the junction kept 10 bases outside the gene matches. Germline loops: CDR1 MGHRA, CDR2 YSYEKL. This CDR3 spans 16 amino acids. CDR3 loop: CASSPQVGQGMETQYF. CDR3 in DNA: TGCGCCAGCAGCCCCCAGGTGGGACAGGGGATGGAGACCCAGTACTTC.

V usage is TRBV28 and J usage is TRBJ1-3; maybe TRBD1 (6 bases). V was cut by 7 bases and J by 8 bases, with 21 bases left in between. Germline CDR1 is MDHEN and CDR2 is SYDVKM. The CDR3 spans 15 residues. CDR3 sequence reads: CASIGNREGRDTIYF. In DNA form, the CDR3 reads TGTGCCAGCATAGGTAACAGGGAAGGAAGGGACACCATATATTTT.

V and J are TRBV11-2 and TRBJ2-5; D not resolved. The DNA matches TRBJ2-7 better at its end, which makes the J call doubtful. CDR3 length: 15 amino acids. CDR1 is SGHAT, CDR2 FQNNGV, per germline. CDR3 loop: CASSLALVLVSEQYF. The CDR3 DNA reads as TGTGCCAGCAGCTTAGCCCTAGTTCTAGTCTCCGAGCAGTACTTC.

J is TRBJ2-3 and V is TRBV7-6, with 9 bases that match TRBD2. The ends lost 4 bases at V and 0 bases at J; junction bases unmatched: 2. Germline V CDR1 and CDR2: SGHVS, FNYEAQ. This CDR3 has 15 residues. In DNA form, the CDR3 reads TGTGCCAGCAGCTACCTAGCGGGAAGCACAGATACGCAGTATTTT. This translates into CASSYLAGSTDTQYF.

J is TRBJ1-2 and V is TRBV14, with 7 bases aligning to TRBD1. The CDR3 spans 15 residues. From germline, CDR1 is SGHDN and CDR2 FVKESK. The V and J ends lost 4 bases and 2 bases, in that order; junction bases with no gene match: 7. The CDR3 DNA follows: TGTGCCAGCAGCCGCGACAGGGCTGGGAACTATGGCTACACCTTC. Translation gives CASSRDRAGNYGYTF.

In this sample, this clone turned up a few times. The chain carries TRBV5-6 and TRBJ1-2; 7 bases fit TRBD1. V dropped 1 base and J dropped 2; count of bases not matched to a gene: 2. The CDR3 covers 14 residues. Germline V gene sequence: CDR1 SGHDT, CDR2 YYEEEE. CDR3 bases: TGTGCCAGCAGCTTGCACAGGGGAAACTATGGCTACACCTTC. It yields the protein CASSLHRGNYGYTF.

CDR3 nucleotide sequence: TGTGCCTGGAGTGGGACAGCTAGCAATCAGCCCCAGCATTTT. Translating gives CAWSGTASNQPQHF. The rearrangement joins TRBV30 to TRBJ1-5; D perhaps matches TRBD1 (6 bases). Deletions cut 1 base from V and 0 bases from J, with 7 bases between. The length of the CDR3 is 14 residues. Germline CDR1 is GTSNPN and CDR2 is SVGIG (reference sequence).

J is TRBJ1-2 and V is TRBV11-2, with TRBD1 identical over 7 bases. The ends lost 4 bases at V and 6 bases at J; junction bases unmatched: 5. The CDR3 consists of 13 residues. The germline V gene encodes CDR1 SGHAT and CDR2 FQNNGV. In nucleotides, the CDR3 is TGTGCCAGCAGCTCACAGGGGTTCAATGGCTACACCTTC. The encoded protein is CASSSQGFNGYTF.